Shown below are 15 T cell receptor beta chains from a single sample sequenced in a study of blood T cell repertoires in COVID-19. The method was immunoSEQ multiplex PCR; TCRdb's version includes in-frame clones alone and lacks a portion of them. The table records approximately 330,000 clones, roughly 89% of them present only once. Sequenced material: PBMCs or T cells enriched from blood (not recorded which). These receptors all come from a woman in her 30s who had recovered from COVID-19.

Only one count was recorded for this clone. This rearrangement joins TRBV7-9 to TRBJ2-1, with a possible D match to TRBD1 (6 bases). Germline V gives CDR1 SEHNR, CDR2 FQNEAQ (reference sequence). Trimming stripped 5 bases from V and 4 bases from J, with 12 bases between. The CDR3 length is 14 residues. The CDR3 region is CASSPNRVYNEQFF. Written as DNA, the CDR3 is TGTGCCAGCAGCCCCAACAGGGTATACAATGAGCAGTTCTTC.

The rearrangement joins TRBV19 to TRBJ1-1; D is perhaps TRBD1 (5 bases). In germline, CDR1 is LNHDA, CDR2 SQIVND (reference sequence). Trimming left V 7 bases short and J 8 bases short, with 14 bases between. This CDR3 comprises 12 residues. The CDR3 coding sequence is TGTGCCAGTATGGGACTCATTGGGGAAGCTTTCTTT. This codes for CASMGLIGEAFF. The whole variable domain, filled in from reference TRBV19 and TRBJ1-1, reads DGGITQSPKYLFRKEGQNVTLSCEQNLNHDAMYWYRQDPGQGLRLIYYSQIVNDFQKGDIAEGYSVSREKKESFPLTVTSAQKNPTAFYLCASMGLIGEAFFGQGTRLTVV.

The chain recombines TRBV10-3 with TRBJ2-1; TRBD2 matches at 10 bases. The V and J ends lost 0 bases and 7 bases, in that order; junction bases with no gene match: 9. Germline V gene lookup returns CDR1 ENHRY and CDR2 SYGVKD. The CDR3 has 17 amino acids. CDR3 amino acids: CAISESGPSGSFNEQFF. The DNA of the CDR3 is TGTGCCATCAGTGAGTCAGGGCCTAGCGGGAGTTTTAATGAGCAGTTCTTC.

The chain carries TRBV7-9 and TRBJ1-1; D is uncertain. Germline values: CDR1 SEHNR, CDR2 FQNEAQ (reference sequence). V dropped 4 bases and J dropped 4 bases, with 10 bases sitting between them. The CDR3 runs 13 residues. As DNA, the CDR3 is TGTGCCAGCAGCTCCACGGGAAGCACTGAAGCTTTCTTT. Residues: CASSSTGSTEAFF.

The chain couples TRBV18 to TRBJ2-1; 11 bases fit TRBD2. Looked up from germline, CDR1 is KGHSH and CDR2 is LQKENI. The CDR3 consists of 17 residues. Trimming removed 2 bases from V and 10 bases from J; junction bases left unmatched: 13. CDR3 sequence reads: CASSPLLGLAVREEQFF. CDR3 DNA: TGTGCCAGCTCACCATTGCTGGGACTAGCGGTCAGAGAGGAGCAGTTCTTC.

The chain carries TRBV11-3 and TRBJ2-1; 8 positions agree with TRBD1. The CDR3 sequence is 13 residues long. Losses at the gene ends were 5 bases for V and 8 bases for J; bases not matched to a gene: 5. CDR1 is SGHNT and CDR2 is YENEEA in the germline V gene. The CDR3 sequence is CASSRTGRYEQFF. In nucleotides, the CDR3 is TGTGCCAGCAGCCGGACAGGGAGGTATGAGCAGTTCTTC.

This rearrangement joins TRBV19 to TRBJ2-2, with a possible D match to TRBD2 (5 bases). This CDR3 is 13 amino acids long. V lost 8 bases and J lost 3, with 10 bases in between. CDR1 LNHDA and CDR2 SQIVND come from the germline V gene (reference sequence). CDR3 protein: CASLTGYTGELFF. CDR3 bases: TGTGCCAGTCTGACGGGGTACACCGGGGAGCTGTTTTTT.

J is TRBJ2-1 and V is TRBV7-6; D remains unclear. Germline CDR1 SGHVS, CDR2 FNYEAQ. The CDR3 runs to 15 residues. V was pared by 5 bases and J by 4 bases, with 15 bases between. CDR3 region: CASSPYSTLYNEQFF. The CDR3 DNA reads as TGTGCCAGCAGCCCTTACTCGACTTTATACAATGAGCAGTTCTTC. Variable domain in full (rest from reference TRBV7-6 and TRBJ2-1): GAGVSQSPRYKVTKRGQDVALRCDPISGHVSLYWYRQALGQGPEFLTYFNYEAQQDKSGLPNDRFSAERPEGSISTLTIQRTEQRDSAMYRCASSPYSTLYNEQFFGPGTRLTVL.

The V and J genes are TRBV11-3 and TRBJ2-7; TRBD2 aligns across 10 bases. V trimming: 1 base; J trimming: 3 bases; junction bases outside the gene matches: 9. CDR3 length equals 17 residues. Germline CDR1 SGHNT, CDR2 YENEEA. Written as DNA, the CDR3 is TGTGCCAGCAGCTTAGCTCTTACTAGCGGGGTCTTCTACGAGCAGTACTTC. It encodes CASSLALTSGVFYEQYF.

The rearrangement joins TRBV4-1 to TRBJ2-3; D gene unclear. Germline CDR1 is MGHRA and CDR2 is YSYEKL. The CDR3 sequence is 12 residues long. The V end lost 0 bases, the J end lost 6 bases, and 4 bases lay between the germline ends. CDR3 amino acids: CASSQDRDTQYF. The CDR3 DNA reads as TGCGCCAGCAGCCAAGATCGGGATACGCAGTATTTT.

About this clone itself: Sequence at one end of the junction differs from germline and may be a read error. The CDR3 nucleotides are TGTGCTAGCAGCCAGGTTGGGGGGTCCTACAATGAGCAGTTCTTC. Translation: CASSQVGGSYNEQFF. The V and J genes are TRBV7-7 and TRBJ2-1, with TRBD2 as a possible D gene (6 bases). The CDR3 is 15 residues long. Per the germline V gene, CDR1 is SSHAT and CDR2 is FNYEAQ (reference sequence).

This clone was observed a handful of times. The chain couples TRBV29-1 to TRBJ1-2; tentatively, D is TRBD1 (6 bases). The CDR3 totals 14 residues. Germline V gives CDR1 SQVTM, CDR2 ANQGSEA. Trimming cost V 1 base and J 3 bases, with 12 bases left between them. CDR3 residues: CSVEGAQGHYGYTF. CDR3 nucleotides: TGCAGCGTTGAAGGGGCACAGGGACACTATGGCTACACCTTC.

This chain connects TRBV5-4 to TRBJ1-3; D is perhaps TRBD1 (6 bases). Germline assignment: CDR1 SGHNT and CDR2 YYREEE (reference sequence). The CDR3 totals 17 residues. V shed 2 bases and J shed 0 bases, with 15 bases lying between them. CDR3: CASSFGGALFSGNTIYF. CDR3 sequence (DNA): TGTGCCAGCAGCTTCGGGGGGGCTCTATTCTCTGGAAACACCATATATTTT. The entire variable domain, with the rest obtained from reference TRBV5-4 and TRBJ1-3, is as follows: ETGVTQSPTHLIKTRGQQVTLRCSSQSGHNTVSWYQQALGQGPQFIFQYYREEENGRGNFPPRFSGLQFPNYSSELNVNALELDDSALYLCASSFGGALFSGNTIYFGEGSWLTVV.

The chain employs TRBV28 and TRBJ1-2; the match to TRBD1 covers 7 bases. The CDR3 is made up of 14 amino acids. V lost 6 bases, J lost 4 bases, and 8 bases stayed unmatched. Looked up from germline, CDR1 is MDHEN and CDR2 is SYDVKM. In DNA, the CDR3 is TGTGCCAGCAGCCCGCAAGGGGACAGCTATGGCTACACCTTC. Protein product: CASSPQGDSYGYTF.

The chain employs TRBV5-1 and TRBJ2-3, with a weak D call TRBD1 (5 bases). From germline, CDR1 is SGHRS and CDR2 YFSETQ. Trimming removed 0 bases from V and 3 bases from J, with 8 bases in between. The CDR3 spans 14 residues. Written as DNA, the CDR3 is TGCGCCAGCAGCTTGGACAGGTTAACAGATACGCAGTATTTT. Protein: CASSLDRLTDTQYF.